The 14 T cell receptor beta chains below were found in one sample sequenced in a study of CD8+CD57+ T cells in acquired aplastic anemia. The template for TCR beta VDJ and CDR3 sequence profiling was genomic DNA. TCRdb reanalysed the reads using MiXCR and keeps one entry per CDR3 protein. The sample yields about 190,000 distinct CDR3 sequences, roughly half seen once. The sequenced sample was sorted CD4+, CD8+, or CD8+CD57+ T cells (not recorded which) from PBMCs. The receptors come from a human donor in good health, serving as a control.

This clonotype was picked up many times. The chain's CDR3 is CSAGRANEKLFF. Written as DNA, the CDR3 is TGCAGTGCTGGGCGGGCTAATGAAAAACTGTTTTTT. V and J are TRBV20-1 and TRBJ1-4; D gene unclear. CDR3 length: 12 amino acids. Germline V gene sequence: CDR1 DFQATT, CDR2 SNEGSKA (reference sequence). The V gene lost 5 bases and the J gene lost 3 bases, with 7 bases spanning the gap.

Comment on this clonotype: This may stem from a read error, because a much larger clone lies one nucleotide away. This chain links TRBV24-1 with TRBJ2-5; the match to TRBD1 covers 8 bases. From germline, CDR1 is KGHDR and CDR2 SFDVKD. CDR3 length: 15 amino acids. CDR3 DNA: TGTGCCACCAGTGACACCCGCGGACAGGGAGAGACCCAGCACTTC. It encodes CATSDTRGQGETQHF.

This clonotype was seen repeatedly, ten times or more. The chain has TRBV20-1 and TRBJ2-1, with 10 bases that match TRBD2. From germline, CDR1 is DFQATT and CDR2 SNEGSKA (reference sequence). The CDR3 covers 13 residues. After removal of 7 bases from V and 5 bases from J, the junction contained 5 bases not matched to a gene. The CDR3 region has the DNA TGCAGTGGGAAGCGGGGGGGGCACAATGAGCAGTTCTTC. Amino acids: CSGKRGGHNEQFF.

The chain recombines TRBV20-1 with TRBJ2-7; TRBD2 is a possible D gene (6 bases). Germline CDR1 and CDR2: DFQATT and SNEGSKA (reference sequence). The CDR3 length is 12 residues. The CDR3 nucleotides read TGCAGTGCCAGAGGAGGGGACTACGAGCAGTACGTC. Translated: CSARGGDYEQYV.

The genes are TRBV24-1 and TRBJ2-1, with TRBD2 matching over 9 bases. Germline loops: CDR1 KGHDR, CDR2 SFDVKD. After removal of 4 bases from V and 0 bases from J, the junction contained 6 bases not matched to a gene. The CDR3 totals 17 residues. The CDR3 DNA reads TGTGCCACCAGTGACCCCAGCGGGAGGAGCTCCTACAATGAGCAGTTCTTC. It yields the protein CATSDPSGRSSYNEQFF.

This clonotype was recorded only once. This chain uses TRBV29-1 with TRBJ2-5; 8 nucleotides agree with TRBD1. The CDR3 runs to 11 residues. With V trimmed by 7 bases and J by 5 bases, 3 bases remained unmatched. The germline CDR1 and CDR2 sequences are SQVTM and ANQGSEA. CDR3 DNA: TGCAGCGCTCGGACAGGGGAGACCCAGTACTTC. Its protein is CSARTGETQYF.

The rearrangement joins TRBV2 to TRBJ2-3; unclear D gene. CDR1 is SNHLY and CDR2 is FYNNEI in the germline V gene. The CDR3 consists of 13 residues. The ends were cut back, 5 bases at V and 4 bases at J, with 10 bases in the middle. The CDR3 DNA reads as TGTGCCAGCAGTAGACCAGGCCCAGATACGCAGTATTTT. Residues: CASSRPGPDTQYF.

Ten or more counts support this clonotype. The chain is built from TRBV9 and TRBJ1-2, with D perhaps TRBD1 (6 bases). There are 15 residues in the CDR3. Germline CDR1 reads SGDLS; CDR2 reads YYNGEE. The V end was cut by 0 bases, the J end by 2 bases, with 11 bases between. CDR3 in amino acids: CASSVAGGENYGYTF. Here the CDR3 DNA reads TGTGCCAGCAGCGTAGCCGGGGGCGAGAACTATGGCTACACCTTC. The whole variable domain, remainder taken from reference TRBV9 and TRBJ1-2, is DSGVTQTPKHLITATGQRVTLRCSPRSGDLSVYWYQQSLDQGLQFLIQYYNGEERAKGNILERFSAQQFPDLHSELNLSSLELGDSALYFCASSVAGGENYGYTFGSGTRLTVV.

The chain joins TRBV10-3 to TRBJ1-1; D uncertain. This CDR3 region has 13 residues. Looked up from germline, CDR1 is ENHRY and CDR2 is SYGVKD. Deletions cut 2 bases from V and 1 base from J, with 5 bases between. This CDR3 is CAISERENTEAFF. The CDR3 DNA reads TGTGCCATCAGTGAGAGGGAGAACACTGAAGCTTTCTTT.

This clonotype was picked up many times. The DNA for the CDR3 is TGTGCCAGTAGTATCCTAGCGGGGGGGCATGGGCAGTTCTTC. As protein: CASSILAGGHGQFF. The chain carries TRBV19 and TRBJ2-1; 12 nucleotides align to TRBD2. J was trimmed by 12 bases and V by 3 bases; bases with no gene match: 6. CDR3 size: 14 residues. Germline V CDR1 and CDR2: LNHDA, SQIVND (reference sequence).

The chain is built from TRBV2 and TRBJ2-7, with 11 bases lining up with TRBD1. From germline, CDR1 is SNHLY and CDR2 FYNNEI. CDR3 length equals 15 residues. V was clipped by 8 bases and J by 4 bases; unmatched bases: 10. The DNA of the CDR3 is TGTGCCAGCGGACAGGGGGCTAGCGGGACTTACGAGCAGTACGTC. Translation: CASGQGASGTYEQYV.

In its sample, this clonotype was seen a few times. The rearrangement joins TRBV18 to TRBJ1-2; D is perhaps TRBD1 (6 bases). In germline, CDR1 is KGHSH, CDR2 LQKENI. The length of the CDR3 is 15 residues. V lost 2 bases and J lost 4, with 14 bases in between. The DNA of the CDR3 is TGTGCCAGCTCACCAGATGGCCAGGGGCCCTATGGCTACACCTTC. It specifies CASSPDGQGPYGYTF.

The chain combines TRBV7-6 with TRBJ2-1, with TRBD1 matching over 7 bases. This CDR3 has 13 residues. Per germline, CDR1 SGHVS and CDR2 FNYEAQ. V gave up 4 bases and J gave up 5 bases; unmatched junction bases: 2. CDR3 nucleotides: TGTGCCAGCAGCTGGGACAGCAACAATGAGCAGTTCTTC. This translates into CASSWDSNNEQFF.

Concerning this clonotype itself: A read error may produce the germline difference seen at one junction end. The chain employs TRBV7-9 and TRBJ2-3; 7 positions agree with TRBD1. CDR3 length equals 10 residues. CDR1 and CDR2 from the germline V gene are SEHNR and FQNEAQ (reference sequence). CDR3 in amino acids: CASRPWDSEF. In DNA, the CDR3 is TGTGCCAGCAGACCATGGGACAGCGAATTT.